This paragraph reports one T cell receptor (beta chain). The conserved phenylalanine or tryptophan is not found at the CDR3 terminus, so this likely reflects a read error. It is unclear where the CDR3 begins or ends on the DNA, so no DNA is shown, and the CDR3 is as TCRdb lists it. This specimen comes from a study of T cells in Graves' hyperthyroidism and ophthalmopathy. The V gene's germline CDR1 is SNHLY and CDR2 FYNNEI. The CDR3 spans 10 amino acids, including both terminal residues. TCR beta CDR3 regions were amplified from RNA. RT-PCR in the first round (using the HTBI primer set) targeted the TCR CDR3. TCRdb processed the multiplex PCR reads anew with MiXCR; each CDR3 protein has one entry. The sample has 560,000 or so distinct CDR3 sequences; 46% are singletons.

This receptor was obtained from a young woman with Graves' hyperthyroidism. Sequenced sample: peripheral blood or thyroid tissue (not recorded which). The chain carries TRBV2 and TRBJ1-4; TRBD1 was called by the table and not checked on the DNA. CDR3 loop: CASSVGGQGV.